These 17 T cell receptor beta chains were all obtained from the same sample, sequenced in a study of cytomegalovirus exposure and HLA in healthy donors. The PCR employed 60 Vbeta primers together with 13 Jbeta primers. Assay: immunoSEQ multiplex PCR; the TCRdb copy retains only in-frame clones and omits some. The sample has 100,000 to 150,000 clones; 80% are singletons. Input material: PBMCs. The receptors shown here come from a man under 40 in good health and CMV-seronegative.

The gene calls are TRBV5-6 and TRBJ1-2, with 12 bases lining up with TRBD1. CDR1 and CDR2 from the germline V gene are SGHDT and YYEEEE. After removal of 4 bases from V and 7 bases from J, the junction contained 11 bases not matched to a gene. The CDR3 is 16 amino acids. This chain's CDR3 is CASSPNTGTGGGGYTF. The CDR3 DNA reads TGTGCCAGCAGCCCGAATACCGGGACAGGGGGCGGTGGCTACACCTTC.

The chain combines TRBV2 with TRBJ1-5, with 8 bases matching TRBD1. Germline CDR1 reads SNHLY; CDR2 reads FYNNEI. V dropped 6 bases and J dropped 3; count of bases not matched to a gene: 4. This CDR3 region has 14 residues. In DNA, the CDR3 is TGTGCCAGCAGGAGGGACAGGCACAATCAGCCCCAGCATTTT. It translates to CASRRDRHNQPQHF.

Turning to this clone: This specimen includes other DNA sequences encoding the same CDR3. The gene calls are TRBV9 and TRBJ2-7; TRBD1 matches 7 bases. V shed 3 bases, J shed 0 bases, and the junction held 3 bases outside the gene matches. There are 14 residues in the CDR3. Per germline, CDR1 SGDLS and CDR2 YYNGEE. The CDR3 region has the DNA TGTGCCAGCAGCGCCAGGGACAGCTCCTACGAGCAGTACTTC. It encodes CASSARDSSYEQYF.

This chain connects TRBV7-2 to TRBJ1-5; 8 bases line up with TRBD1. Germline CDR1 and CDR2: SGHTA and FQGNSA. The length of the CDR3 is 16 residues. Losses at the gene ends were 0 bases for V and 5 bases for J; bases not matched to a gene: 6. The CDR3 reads CASSLAGTGVYQPQHF. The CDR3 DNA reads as TGTGCCAGCAGCTTAGCAGGGACAGGCGTTTATCAGCCCCAGCATTTT.

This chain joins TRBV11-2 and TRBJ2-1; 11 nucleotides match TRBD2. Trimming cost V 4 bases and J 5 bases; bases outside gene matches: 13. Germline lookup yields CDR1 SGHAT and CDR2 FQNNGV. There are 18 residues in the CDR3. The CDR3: CASSSPYQRLAGNNEQFF. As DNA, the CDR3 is TGTGCCAGCAGCTCCCCGTATCAAAGACTAGCGGGGAACAATGAGCAGTTCTTC.

CDR3: CASSLLAENTEAFF. In DNA, the CDR3 is TGTGCCAGCAGCTTATTGGCAGAGAACACTGAAGCTTTCTTT. The V and J genes are TRBV7-3 and TRBJ1-1; D not resolved. The CDR3 has 14 residues. V lost 2 bases to trimming and J lost 1 base, with 8 bases between them. CDR1 and CDR2 (germline): SGHTA, FQGTGA.

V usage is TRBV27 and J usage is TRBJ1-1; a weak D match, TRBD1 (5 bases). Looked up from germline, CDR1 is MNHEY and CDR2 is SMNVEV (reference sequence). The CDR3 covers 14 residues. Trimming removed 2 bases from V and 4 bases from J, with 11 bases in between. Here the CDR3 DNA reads TGTGCCAGCAGTTTAAGGGGTTCCGGCACTGAAGCTTTCTTT. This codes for CASSLRGSGTEAFF.

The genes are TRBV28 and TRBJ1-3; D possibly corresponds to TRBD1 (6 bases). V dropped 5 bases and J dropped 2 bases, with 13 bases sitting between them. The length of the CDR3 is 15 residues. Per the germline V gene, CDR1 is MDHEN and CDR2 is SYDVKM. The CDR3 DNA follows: TGTGCCAGCAGTCCCGATTGGACAGCTGGAAACACCATATATTTT. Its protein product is CASSPDWTAGNTIYF.

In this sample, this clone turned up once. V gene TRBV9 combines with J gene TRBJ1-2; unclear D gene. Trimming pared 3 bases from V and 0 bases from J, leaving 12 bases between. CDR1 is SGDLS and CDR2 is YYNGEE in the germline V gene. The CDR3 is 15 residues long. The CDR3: CASSAEGTANYGYTF. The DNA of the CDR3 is TGTGCCAGCAGCGCAGAGGGAACGGCTAACTATGGCTACACCTTC. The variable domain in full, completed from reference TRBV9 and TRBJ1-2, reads DSGVTQTPKHLITATGQRVTLRCSPRSGDLSVYWYQQSLDQGLQFLIQYYNGEERAKGNILERFSAQQFPDLHSELNLSSLELGDSALYFCASSAEGTANYGYTFGSGTRLTVV.

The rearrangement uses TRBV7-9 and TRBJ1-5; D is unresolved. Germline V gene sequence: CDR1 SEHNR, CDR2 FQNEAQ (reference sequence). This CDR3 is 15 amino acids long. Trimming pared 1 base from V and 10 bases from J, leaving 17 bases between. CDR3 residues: CASSLGSTAEDPQHF. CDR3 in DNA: TGTGCCAGCAGCTTAGGGTCGACTGCAGAAGACCCCCAGCATTTT.

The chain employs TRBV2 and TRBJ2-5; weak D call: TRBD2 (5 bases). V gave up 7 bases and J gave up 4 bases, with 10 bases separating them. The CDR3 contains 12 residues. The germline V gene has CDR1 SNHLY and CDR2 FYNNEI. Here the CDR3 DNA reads TGTGCCAGCATGTCCCGGGGAGAGACCCAGTACTTC. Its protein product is CASMSRGETQYF. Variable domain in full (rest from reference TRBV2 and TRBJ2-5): EPEVTQTPSHQVTQMGQEVILRCVPISNHLYFYWYRQILGQKVEFLVSFYNNEISEKSEIFDDQFSVERPDGSNFTLKIRSTKLEDSAMYFCASMSRGETQYFGPGTRLLVL.

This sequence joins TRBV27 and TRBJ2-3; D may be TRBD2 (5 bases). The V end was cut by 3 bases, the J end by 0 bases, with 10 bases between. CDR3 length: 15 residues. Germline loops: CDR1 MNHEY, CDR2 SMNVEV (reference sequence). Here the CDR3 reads CASSLRVTSTDTQYF. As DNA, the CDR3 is TGTGCCAGCAGTTTGCGGGTCACTAGCACAGATACGCAGTATTTT.

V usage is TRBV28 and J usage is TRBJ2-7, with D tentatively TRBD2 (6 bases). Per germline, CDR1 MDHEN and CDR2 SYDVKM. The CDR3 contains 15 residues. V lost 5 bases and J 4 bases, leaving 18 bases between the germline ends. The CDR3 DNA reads TGTGCCAGCAGTCCAGACTCCCTCGGGGGTTACGAGCAGTACTTC. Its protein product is CASSPDSLGGYEQYF. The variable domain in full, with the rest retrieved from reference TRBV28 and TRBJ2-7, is DVKVTQSSRYLVKRTGEKVFLECVQDMDHENMFWYRQDPGLGLRLIYFSYDVKMKEKGDIPEGYSVSREKKERFSLILESASTNQTSMYLCASSPDSLGGYEQYFGPGTRLTVT.

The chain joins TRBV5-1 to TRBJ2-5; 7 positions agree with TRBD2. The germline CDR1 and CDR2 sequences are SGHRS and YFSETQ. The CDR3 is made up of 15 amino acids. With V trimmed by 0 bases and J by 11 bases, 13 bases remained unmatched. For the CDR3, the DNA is TGCGCCAGCAGCTTGGGGCTAGCGGATGGGAGAGAGCAGTACTTC. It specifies CASSLGLADGREQYF.

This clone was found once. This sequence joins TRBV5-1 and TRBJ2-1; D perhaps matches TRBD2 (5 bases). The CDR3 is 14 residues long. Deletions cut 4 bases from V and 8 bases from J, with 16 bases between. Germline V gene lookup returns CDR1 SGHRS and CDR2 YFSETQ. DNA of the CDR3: TGCGCCAGCAGCCTAGCTGCCGGGTCCGATGAGCAGTTCTTC. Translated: CASSLAAGSDEQFF.

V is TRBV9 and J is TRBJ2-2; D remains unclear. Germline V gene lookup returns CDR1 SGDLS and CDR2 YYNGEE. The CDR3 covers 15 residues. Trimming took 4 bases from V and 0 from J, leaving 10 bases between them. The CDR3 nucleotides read TGTGCCAGCAGCCCCCCGCGGTCGAACACCGGGGAGCTGTTTTTT. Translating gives CASSPPRSNTGELFF.

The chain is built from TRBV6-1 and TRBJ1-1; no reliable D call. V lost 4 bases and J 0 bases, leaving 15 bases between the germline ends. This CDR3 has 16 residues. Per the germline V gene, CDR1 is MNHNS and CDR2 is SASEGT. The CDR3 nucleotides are TGTGCCAGCAGTGGCATACGGACGGAGGTGAACACTGAAGCTTTCTTT. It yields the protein CASSGIRTEVNTEAFF.